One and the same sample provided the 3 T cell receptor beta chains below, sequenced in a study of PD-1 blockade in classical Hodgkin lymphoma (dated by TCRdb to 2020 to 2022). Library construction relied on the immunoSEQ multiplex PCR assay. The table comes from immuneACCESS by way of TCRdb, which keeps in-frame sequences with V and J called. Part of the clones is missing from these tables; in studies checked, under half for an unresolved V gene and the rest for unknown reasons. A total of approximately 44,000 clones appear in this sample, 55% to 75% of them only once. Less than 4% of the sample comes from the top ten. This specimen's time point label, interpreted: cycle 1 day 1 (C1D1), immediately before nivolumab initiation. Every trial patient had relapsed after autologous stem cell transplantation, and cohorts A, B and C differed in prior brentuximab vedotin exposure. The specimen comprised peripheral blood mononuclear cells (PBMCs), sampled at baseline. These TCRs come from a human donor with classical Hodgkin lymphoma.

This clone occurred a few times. CDR3 sequence (DNA): TGCGCCAGCAGCCAAGAGGAGGGGCCGATCCAAGAGACCCAGTACTTC. Its translation: CASSQEEGPIQETQYF. The chain has TRBV4-1 and TRBJ2-5; maybe TRBD2 (6 bases). The CDR3 is made up of 16 amino acids. V dropped 0 bases and J dropped 1 base, with 12 bases sitting between them. Per germline, CDR1 MGHRA and CDR2 YSYEKL.

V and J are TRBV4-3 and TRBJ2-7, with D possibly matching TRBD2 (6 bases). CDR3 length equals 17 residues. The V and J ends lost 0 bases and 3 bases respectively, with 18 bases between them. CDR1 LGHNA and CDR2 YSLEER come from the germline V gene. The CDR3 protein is CASSQDRAGPVGYEQYF. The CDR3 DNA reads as TGCGCCAGCAGCCAAGATCGGGCGGGACCAGTCGGCTACGAGCAGTACTTC.

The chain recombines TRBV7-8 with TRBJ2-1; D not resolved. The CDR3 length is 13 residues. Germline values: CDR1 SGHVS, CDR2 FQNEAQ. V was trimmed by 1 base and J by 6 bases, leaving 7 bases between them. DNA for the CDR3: TGTGCCAGCAGCTTAGGGGCCATCAATGAGCAGTTCTTC. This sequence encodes CASSLGAINEQFF.